This TCR beta chain was profiled in a study of blood T cells in healthy people across ages. Study-wide background: For every two T cells, template switching captured about one barcoded beta molecule. Findings and caveats of the study: Versus aged donors, long-lived donors had higher diversity and more naive CD4+ cells.

Combining a sample-barcoded 5' primer with a J-beta primer mix, a second PCR ran for roughly 7 to 12 cycles. Each CDR3 protein is one row after TCRdb ran MiXCR on the 5' RACE reads. The table includes roughly 1,700,000 distinct CDR3 sequences, 28% detected once. On this clonotype itself: Its antigen is unknown.

At least 5 micrograms of total RNA were extracted per sample. Germline assignment: CDR1 SGHTA and CDR2 FQGNSA. The CDR3 runs 17 residues. With 5 bases clipped from V and 3 bases from J, the junction kept 14 bases outside the gene matches. The TCR comes from a woman aged 25-40 years in good health. The V and J genes are TRBV7-2 and TRBJ1-1; 8 nucleotides match TRBD1. Sequencing was carried out using blood. In DNA form, the CDR3 reads TGTGCCAGCAGCGGCCGCCGGGACAGGAGAGTGCACACTGAAGCTTTCTTT. It translates to CASSGRRDRRVHTEAFF.